What follows are 16 T cell receptor beta chains derived from one specimen sequenced in a study of identical twins listed by TCRdb under 2016. Library generation was performed with 5' RACE. Sequenced using an Illumina HiSeq 2000. Starting from the raw public reads, TCRdb applied fastp trimming at Q25, assembled clones with MiXCR and retained in-frame beta chains. Entries that share a CDR3 protein sequence are merged under the most common genes and DNA. This sample has about 530,000 distinct CDR3 sequences in its table, and around 20% of those were observed once. The ten biggest clones cover about 0.48% of the sample. These data were also reused for a study on yellow fever vaccine responses in identical twins.

Material for sequencing was CD4+ T cells sorted from blood. The receptors shown here come from a young woman in good health.

The J gene is TRBJ1-1, the V gene TRBV5-1; possible D gene TRBD1, 6 bases. Between the trimmed V and J ends, which lost 0 bases and 7 bases, there was a span of 19 bases. CDR3 length equals 16 residues. The germline CDR1 and CDR2 sequences are SGHRS and YFSETQ. CDR3 DNA sequence: TGCGCCAGCAGCTTGGACGGCGGGACAATCTTGTATGAAGCTTTCTTT. Protein: CASSLDGGTILYEAFF.

The rearrangement links TRBV3-1 to TRBJ1-2; D unresolved. The CDR3 totals 12 residues. Deletions cut 0 bases from V and 3 bases from J, with 2 bases between. Germline V CDR1 and CDR2: LGHDT, YNNKEL (reference sequence). The CDR3 reads CASSQDYYGYTF. CDR3 nucleotides: TGTGCCAGCAGCCAAGATTACTATGGCTACACCTTC.

This clonotype was picked up one time. CDR3 sequence (DNA): TGTGCCAGCAGTGACTCGGAGACGGCTAATTCACCCCTCCACTTT. Translated: CASSDSETANSPLHF. This chain uses TRBV6-4 with TRBJ1-6; unclear D gene. Germline lookup yields CDR1 MRHNA and CDR2 SNTAGT. The CDR3 runs 15 residues. V gave up 0 bases and J gave up 6 bases, with 9 bases separating them.

This rearrangement joins TRBV7-2 to TRBJ2-1; 8 bases map to TRBD2. Germline lookup yields CDR1 SGHTA and CDR2 FQGNSA. The CDR3 consists of 15 residues. V lost 6 bases and J lost 11; bases outside the gene matches: 15. The CDR3 loop is CASRQTSGATGQQFF. The CDR3 DNA sequence: TGTGCCAGCAGACAAACTAGCGGCGCCACAGGACAGCAGTTCTTC.

Points on this clonotype: Germline is not matched at one junction end, which may reflect a read error. Here the CDR3 DNA reads TGTGCCAGCAGTTTTGGGAGCGGACTCACAAGCTTC. It is translated as CASSFGSGLTSF. The chain couples TRBV12-3 or TRBV12-4 to TRBJ2-5, with D maybe TRBD2 (5 bases). The CDR3 spans 12 residues.

The chain employs TRBV20-1 and TRBJ2-1; 10 bases are a match to TRBD1. The germline CDR1 and CDR2 sequences are DFQATT and SNEGSKA (reference sequence). The CDR3 is made up of 12 amino acids. The DNA for the CDR3 is TGCAAAGGACAGGGGGGCTCCAATGAGCAGTTCTTC. This gives the protein CKGQGGSNEQFF.

The chain links TRBV5-1 to TRBJ2-2; 7 bases agree with TRBD1. V shed 3 bases, J shed 2 bases, and the junction held 4 bases outside the gene matches. This CDR3 spans 15 amino acids. CDR1 SGHRS and CDR2 YFSETQ come from the germline V gene. CDR3 DNA: TGCGCCAGCAGCTCAGACAGGGCAAACACCGGGGAGCTGTTTTTT. Protein sequence: CASSSDRANTGELFF.

The sample holds a few counts of this clonotype. V usage is TRBV3-1 and J usage is TRBJ2-2; 9 bases align to TRBD2. Unmatched junction bases numbered 4, after V lost 1 base and J lost 4 bases. Germline V gene lookup returns CDR1 LGHDT and CDR2 YNNKEL (reference sequence). The CDR3 extends over 16 amino acids. The CDR3 coding sequence is TGTGCCAGCAGCCAAGGACTAGCGGAGTTCACCGGGGAGCTGTTTTTT. It is translated as CASSQGLAEFTGELFF.

This clonotype appeared a few times. The chain has TRBV7-6 and TRBJ2-4; 7 positions match TRBD2. CDR1 and CDR2 from the germline V gene are SGHVS and FNYEAQ. V trimming: 4 bases; J trimming: 3 bases; junction bases outside the gene matches: 12. CDR3 length equals 17 residues. The CDR3 DNA reads TGTGCCAGCAGCTCGAAATATGCGACTAGCAGCAAAAACATTCAGTACTTC. Translation gives CASSSKYATSSKNIQYF.

The chain joins TRBV20-1 to TRBJ1-1; D ambiguous. Germline CDR1 DFQATT, CDR2 SNEGSKA (reference sequence). V lost 5 bases, J lost 6 bases, and 7 bases lay in between. The CDR3 is 10 amino acids. CDR3 DNA sequence: TGCAGTGCTCCGATTTCTGAAGCTTTCTTT. It specifies CSAPISEAFF.

In this sample, this clonotype turned up a few times. The V call is TRBV12-3 or TRBV12-4, the J call TRBJ2-5, with 7 bases fitting TRBD2. CDR3 length: 18 amino acids. The J segment lost 2 bases and the V segment lost 5 bases, leaving 17 bases of the junction unmatched. The CDR3: CASSLSQPGLRVQETQYF. The DNA of the CDR3 is TGTGCCAGCAGTCTCTCACAACCGGGACTAAGGGTACAAGAGACCCAGTACTTC.

Remarks on this clonotype: At one end the junction does not follow the germline gene, possibly because of a read error. The chain joins TRBV20-1 to TRBJ2-5; a weak D match, TRBD2 (5 bases). CDR3 length: 12 amino acids. The germline gives CDR1 DFQATT, CDR2 SNEGSKA (reference sequence). The CDR3, as DNA: TGCAGTGCTGTATATCGGGAAGAGACCGAGTACTTC. Its protein product is CSAVYREETEYF.

This clonotype was detected a few times. The chain recombines TRBV24-1 with TRBJ2-2; 8 bases agree with TRBD1. Germline-derived CDR1 and CDR2 are KGHDR and SFDVKD. The length of the CDR3 is 16 residues. After removal of 2 bases from V and 1 base from J, the junction contained 2 bases not matched to a gene. The CDR3 loop is CATSDSGTGNTGELFF. The CDR3 region has the DNA TGTGCCACCAGTGATTCCGGGACAGGGAACACCGGGGAGCTGTTTTTT.

This clonotype showed up just once. The rearrangement links TRBV7-9 to TRBJ2-2, with 8 nucleotides matching TRBD1. This CDR3 has 15 residues. Germline V gene lookup returns CDR1 SEHNR and CDR2 FQNEAQ (reference sequence). Losses at the gene ends were 5 bases for V and 4 bases for J; bases not matched to a gene: 6. The CDR3 protein is CASSPGTGLTGELFF. As DNA, the CDR3 is TGTGCCAGCAGCCCAGGGACAGGACTCACCGGGGAGCTGTTTTTT.

This clonotype was recorded a few times. The chain links TRBV5-6 to TRBJ2-7; D might be TRBD1 (6 bases). The germline V gene has CDR1 SGHDT and CDR2 YYEEEE. Trimming stripped 2 bases from V and 3 bases from J, with 18 bases between. The CDR3 spans 16 residues. For the CDR3, the DNA is TGTGCCAGCAGCTTCGCCGTGACAGGAGCTAACTACGAGCAGTACGTC. This translates into CASSFAVTGANYEQYV.

This clonotype was seen a handful of times. The CDR3 region is CASTTGGTDTQYF. The CDR3 DNA sequence: TGTGCCAGCACCACCGGGGGCACAGATACGCAGTATTTT. The chain uses TRBV12-3 or TRBV12-4 and TRBJ2-3; a weak D match, TRBD2 (5 bases). The CDR3 extends over 13 amino acids. Trimming pared 7 bases from V and 1 base from J, leaving 9 bases between.